What follows are 3 T cell receptor beta chains derived from one specimen sequenced in a study of cytomegalovirus exposure and HLA in healthy donors. The repertoire was sequenced with immunoSEQ multiplex PCR; TCRdb's copy has only in-frame clones and lacks some. The repertoire holds over 65,000 clones, with 94% as singletons. The sample was PBMCs. The receptors were sampled from a woman between 18 and 29 years old in good health and CMV-seropositive.

The V and J genes are TRBV10-3 and TRBJ2-1, with D maybe TRBD1 (5 bases). Germline V gives CDR1 ENHRY, CDR2 SYGVKD. The V end was cut by 9 bases, the J end by 7 bases, with 13 bases between. CDR3 length: 12 residues. As DNA, the CDR3 is TGTGCCATACTTGACAGCGTAAATGAGCAGTTCTTC. Encoded protein: CAILDSVNEQFF.

The V gene is TRBV5-1, the J gene TRBJ2-6; D gene ambiguous. The CDR3 extends over 16 amino acids. Trimming stripped 3 bases from V and 4 bases from J, with 14 bases between. Germline CDR1 reads SGHRS; CDR2 reads YFSETQ. The CDR3 sequence: CASSSAAAAGANVLTF. DNA of the CDR3: TGCGCCAGCAGCTCGGCGGCGGCCGCCGGGGCCAACGTCCTGACTTTC.

The rearrangement uses TRBV9 and TRBJ2-7; 7 bases are a match to TRBD1. CDR1 is SGDLS, CDR2 YYNGEE, per germline. This CDR3 region has 15 residues. The J segment lost 2 bases and the V segment lost 2 bases, leaving 7 bases of the junction unmatched. The CDR3 loop is CASSVSGTDPYEQYF. The DNA of the CDR3 is TGTGCCAGCAGCGTCTCCGGGACAGATCCCTACGAGCAGTACTTC.